This T cell receptor (beta chain) is drawn from a study of T cells in Graves' hyperthyroidism and ophthalmopathy. This CDR3 comprises 12 residues. Trimming stripped 6 bases from V and 7 bases from J, with 12 bases between. From germline, CDR1 is SEHNR and CDR2 FQNEAQ (reference sequence). This clonotype was recorded a few times. Regions amplified from RNA transcripts were the TCR beta CDR3 regions. The TCR CDR3 was amplified in a first-round RT-PCR using the HTBI primer set. TCRdb reanalysed the multiplex PCR reads using MiXCR and keeps one entry per CDR3 protein. Of about 690,000 distinct CDR3 sequences detected, 17% appear once; the ten largest clones hold around 15%.

The receptor was isolated from a man aged 50-60 years with Graves' hyperthyroidism. The rearrangement joins TRBV7-9 to TRBJ1-2; perhaps TRBD1 as D (5 bases). Sequencing was performed on blood. Here the CDR3 DNA reads TGTGCCAGCAGTTCTGGGACCGCTGGCTACACCTTC. Translated, it gives CASSSGTAGYTF. Filled out from reference TRBV7-9 and TRBJ1-2, the complete variable domain reads DTGVSQNPRHKITKRGQNVTFRCDPISEHNRLYWYRQTLGQGPEFLTYFQNEAQLEKSRLLSDRFSAERPKGSFSTLEIQRTEQGDSAMYLCASSSGTAGYTFGSGTRLTVV.